These 20 T cell receptor beta chains were sequenced from one sample in a study of CD8 T cells in ankylosing spondylitis. Antigens for these TCRs are unknown. Each CDR3 protein is one row after TCRdb ran MiXCR on the 5' RACE reads. The data contain around 770,000 distinct CDR3 sequences, approximately 12% of them singletons. Study-wide findings and caveats: It appeared that ankylosing spondylitis blood was characterized by a TCR beta motif of several highly homologous variants.

The sequenced material came from blood, either unsorted or a sorted T cell fraction (not recorded which). The source is a male donor with ankylosing spondylitis.

The V call is TRBV10-3, the J call TRBJ2-7; D perhaps matches TRBD2 (6 bases). Trimming pared 6 bases from V and 5 bases from J, leaving 17 bases between. CDR1 ENHRY and CDR2 SYGVKD come from the germline V gene. This CDR3 is 14 amino acids long. The chain's CDR3 is CAIRPWGVTHEQYF. In nucleotides, the CDR3 is TGTGCCATCAGGCCCTGGGGGGTTACGCACGAGCAGTACTTC.

V is TRBV28 and J is TRBJ2-4, with D unclear. V shed 8 bases and J shed 8 bases, with 13 bases lying between them. Germline-derived CDR1 and CDR2 are MDHEN and SYDVKM. The CDR3 has 12 residues. The CDR3 bases are TGTGCCAGCCTGGGGTCCAAGGACATTCAGTACTTC. Translation gives CASLGSKDIQYF.

The CDR3 reads CSAYRDHGTGYTF. Here the CDR3 DNA reads TGCAGTGCTTACCGGGATCACGGGACCGGCTACACCTTC. The chain is built from TRBV20-1 and TRBJ1-2, with D possibly matching TRBD1 (5 bases). V was shortened by 5 bases and J by 8 bases, with 18 bases between the two germline ends. The CDR3 is made up of 13 amino acids. CDR1 is DFQATT and CDR2 is SNEGSKA in the germline V gene (reference sequence).

In this sample, this clonotype turned up many times. The chain joins TRBV20-1 to TRBJ1-2, with unresolved D. Germline V lookup: CDR1 DFQATT, CDR2 SNEGSKA (reference sequence). The V and J ends lost 5 bases and 3 bases respectively, with 7 bases between them. The CDR3 totals 11 residues. Here the CDR3 reads CSAGNHYGYTF. The DNA for the CDR3 is TGCAGTGCTGGGAACCACTATGGCTACACCTTC.

This clonotype was picked up many times. The rearrangement links TRBV24-1 to TRBJ1-2; possibly TRBD1 for D (6 bases). The V gene lost 3 bases and the J gene lost 4 bases, with 17 bases spanning the gap. Germline loops: CDR1 KGHDR, CDR2 SFDVKD. The CDR3 is 16 amino acids. CDR3 region: CATSDAAAGTPYGYTF. CDR3 DNA: TGTGCCACCAGTGATGCTGCTGCCGGGACACCCTATGGCTACACCTTC.

This clonotype was observed many times. The chain couples TRBV6-1 to TRBJ2-3; D uncertain. V lost 10 bases to trimming and J lost 3 bases, with 17 bases between them. This CDR3 has 14 residues. Germline CDR1 and CDR2: MNHNS and SASEGT. CDR3 nucleotides: TGTGCCACCTCCTACGATCTGAGGACAGATACGCAGTATTTT. Translating it yields CATSYDLRTDTQYF.

This clonotype was detected only a few times. The chain combines TRBV27 with TRBJ2-1; a possible D gene is TRBD1 (5 bases). Per germline, CDR1 MNHEY and CDR2 SMNVEV (reference sequence). Trimming shortened V by 3 bases and J by 4 bases, and 16 bases separated the two germline ends. The CDR3 loop spans 16 amino acids. Here the CDR3 DNA reads TGTGCCAGCAGTTTTGGGGCAAGAAGGGCGTACAATGAGCAGTTCTTC. Protein sequence: CASSFGARRAYNEQFF.

This clonotype turned up a few times. The chain employs TRBV7-2 and TRBJ2-5, with 9 bases matching TRBD1. J gave up 7 bases and V 7 bases, and 10 bases lay outside the gene matches. CDR1 and CDR2 from the germline V gene are SGHTA and FQGNSA. There are 14 residues in the CDR3. The CDR3 DNA sequence: TGTGCCAGCACCGCCTATACAGGGGGCGGGACCCAGTACTTC. Protein: CASTAYTGGGTQYF.

A remark on this clonotype: This may come from a read error, since a much larger clone is one base off. The chain couples TRBV20-1 to TRBJ1-1; possible D gene TRBD1, 6 bases. This CDR3 region has 15 residues. Per germline, CDR1 DFQATT and CDR2 SNEGSKA (reference sequence). CDR3 DNA sequence: TGCAGTGCTAGAGAAGGGGATGGCAGGGGCACTGGAGCTTTCTTT. Its protein is CSAREGDGRGTGAFF.

This clonotype showed up just a few times. The rearrangement uses TRBV6-5 and TRBJ1-2; D is ambiguous. This CDR3 is 14 amino acids long. The germline V and J ends were trimmed by 2 bases and 8 bases, with 15 bases remaining between them. The germline V gene encodes CDR1 MNHEY and CDR2 SVGAGI. The CDR3 loop reads CASSYIGESGGYTF. The CDR3, as DNA: TGTGCCAGCAGTTACATTGGGGAGAGTGGCGGCTACACCTTC.

This clonotype was counted between two and nine times. The chain recombines TRBV7-6 with TRBJ2-7, with 8 bases aligning to TRBD1. Germline values: CDR1 SGHVS, CDR2 FNYEAQ. V was pared by 3 bases and J by 0 bases, with 4 bases of the junction left unmatched. The CDR3 consists of 15 residues. The CDR3 DNA is TGTGCCAGCAGCTTCCGGGACAGGATCTCCTACGAGCAGTACTTC. It specifies CASSFRDRISYEQYF.

A few counts support this clonotype. The chain employs TRBV20-1 and TRBJ2-7, with D possibly matching TRBD1 (5 bases). V lost 3 bases and J 3 bases, leaving 9 bases between the germline ends. In germline, CDR1 is DFQATT, CDR2 SNEGSKA (reference sequence). The CDR3 runs to 12 residues. The CDR3 DNA is TGCAGTGCTAGTGAAGGGGACTACGAGCAGTACTTC. Protein: CSASEGDYEQYF.

Ten or more counts support this clonotype. The rearrangement links TRBV12-3 or TRBV12-4 to TRBJ2-3, with TRBD1 matching 9 bases. The CDR3 runs 15 residues. V gave up 6 bases and J gave up 4 bases; unmatched junction bases: 8. This chain's CDR3 is CASSPGQGPADTQYF. CDR3 sequence (DNA): TGTGCCAGCAGCCCCGGACAGGGGCCGGCAGATACGCAGTATTTT.

The V and J genes are TRBV20-1 and TRBJ2-7; D unclear. The germline CDR1 and CDR2 sequences are DFQATT and SNEGSKA (reference sequence). The CDR3 consists of 14 residues. The V and J ends lost 3 bases and 4 bases respectively, with 16 bases between them. This CDR3 reads CSASGRGLEYEQYF. CDR3 coding DNA: TGCAGTGCTAGTGGCCGAGGATTGGAATACGAGCAGTACTTC.

As to this clonotype: A much larger clone is a single base away; this may be a read error. The chain links TRBV29-1 to TRBJ2-7, with TRBD2 as a possible D gene (5 bases). The CDR3 runs 12 residues. CDR1 SQVTM and CDR2 ANQGSEA come from the germline V gene. Deletions cut 5 bases from V and 6 bases from J, with 14 bases between. This CDR3 reads CSVSGMGVEQYF. CDR3 DNA sequence: TGCAGCGTTTCCGGGATGGGTGTCGAGCAGTACTTC.

The chain recombines TRBV21-1 with TRBJ2-7; the D call TRBD1 from the table was never checked on the DNA. TRBV21-1 is a pseudogene locus. This CDR3 comprises 14 residues. The CDR3 sequence is CAARGLRATYEQYF. CDR3 coding DNA: TGTGCCGCGAGGGGTTTGCGGGCCACCTACGAGCAGTACTTC.

The J gene is TRBJ2-1, the V gene TRBV28, with a possible D match to TRBD1 (6 bases). This CDR3 is built from 15 residues. Germline V gives CDR1 MDHEN, CDR2 SYDVKM. V gave up 7 bases and J gave up 4 bases, with 17 bases separating them. For the CDR3, the DNA is TGTGCCAGCAACCTTGGCCAGGGGCCTTACAATGAGCAGTTCTTC. It encodes CASNLGQGPYNEQFF. Full variable domain (missing parts from reference TRBV28 and TRBJ2-1): DVKVTQSSRYLVKRTGEKVFLECVQDMDHENMFWYRQDPGLGLRLIYFSYDVKMKEKGDIPEGYSVSREKKERFSLILESASTNQTSMYLCASNLGQGPYNEQFFGPGTRLTVL.

V usage is TRBV7-9 and J usage is TRBJ1-5; 7 nucleotides match TRBD1. Germline V lookup: CDR1 SEHNR, CDR2 FQNEAQ (reference sequence). Unmatched junction bases numbered 5, after V lost 1 base and J lost 5 bases. The CDR3 is 15 residues long. The CDR3 sequence is CASSLETGSDQPQHF. The DNA for the CDR3 is TGTGCCAGCAGCTTAGAGACAGGGAGCGATCAGCCCCAGCATTTT.

V and J are TRBV19 and TRBJ2-1; a weak D match, TRBD1 (5 bases). CDR1 and CDR2 from the germline V gene are LNHDA and SQIVND (reference sequence). Trimming shortened V by 9 bases and J by 10 bases, and 25 bases separated the two germline ends. The CDR3 consists of 15 residues. The CDR3 spells CASRTRRQTYGEQFF. The DNA for the CDR3 is TGTGCCAGCCGTACAAGGAGACAGACATACGGGGAGCAGTTCTTC.

This clonotype was counted between two and nine times. V is TRBV13 and J is TRBJ2-3, with a tentative D call TRBD2 (6 bases). V was pared by 5 bases and J by 4 bases, with 16 bases between. The CDR3 is 15 residues long. CDR1 PRHDT and CDR2 FYEKMQ come from the germline V gene (reference sequence). The CDR3 sequence is CASSAPWGVADTQYF. In DNA, the CDR3 is TGTGCCAGCAGCGCTCCTTGGGGGGTCGCAGATACGCAGTATTTT. The whole variable domain, filled in from reference TRBV13 and TRBJ2-3, reads AAGVIQSPRHLIKEKRETATLKCYPIPRHDTVYWYQQGPGQDPQFLISFYEKMQSDKGSIPDRFSAQQFSDYHSELNMSSLELGDSALYFCASSAPWGVADTQYFGPGTRLTVL.